This T cell receptor beta chain was profiled in a study of technical replicates of blood from a few donors (dated by TCRdb to about 2017). The germline V gene (reference sequence) yields LNHDA for CDR1 and SQIVND for CDR2. V drops 3 bases and J drops 5 bases, leaving 14 bases in between. The CDR3 contains 14 residues, cysteine and phenylalanine counted. CDR3 DNA is the only sequence kept; it has 42 bases, read in frame from the first base. Library construction relied on the immunoSEQ multiplex PCR assay. Imported from immuneACCESS, the table was reduced by TCRdb to in-frame sequences with V and J called. These copies leave out some clones; in studies compared against another copy, an unresolved V gene accounts for under half, and the cause of the remainder is not known. The table for this sample lists tens of thousands of clones; about 92% of them were counted only once. The ten largest clones add up to approximately 0.27% of the sample.

On this clone: The target of this receptor is not known. The record has no base qualities; no much larger clone is one base away.

Sequencing was carried out using T cells isolated from PBMCs. This receptor was taken from a human donor in good health. The chain links TRBV19 with TRBJ2-7, with a tentative D gene TRBD2 over 5 matching bases. The CDR3 corresponds to CASSMGRVRDEQYF. The nucleotide sequence reads TGTGCCAGTAGTATGGGTCGGGTGCGGGACGAGCAGTACTTC. The CDR3 plus the reference TRBV19 and TRBJ2-7 genes for the other parts give the full variable domain: DGGITQSPKYLFRKEGQNVTLSCEQNLNHDAMYWYRQDPGQGLRLIYYSQIVNDFQKGDIAEGYSVSREKKESFPLTVTSAQKNPTAFYLCASSMGRVRDEQYFGPGTRLTVT.